This T cell receptor (beta chain) was documented in a study of chemoradiotherapy in HPV16-positive cancers. Libraries were prepared by immunoSEQ multiplex PCR; TCRdb keeps only in-frame clonotypes and omits some of them. The sample holds thousands of clones, around nine tenths seen once. Points from the study as a whole: Candidate HPV-specific clones and E7-related TCR motifs grew in tumor during treatment. The functional HPV-specific definition rests on just a couple of HPV16-positive patients.

This CDR3 region has 13 residues. V dropped 1 base and J dropped 3 bases, with 6 bases sitting between them. Germline V lookup: CDR1 SGHTA, CDR2 FQGNSA. Details on this clone: Antigen specificity is unknown.

This TCR was recovered from a human donor with HPV-associated anogenital cancer. The sequenced sample was tumor tissue, obtained from a patient who underwent chemoradiotherapy. The chain couples TRBV7-2 to TRBJ1-1; D is undetermined. CDR3 DNA: TGTGCCAGCAGCTTAGAGTACTACACTGAAGCTTTCTTT. Translating it yields CASSLEYYTEAFF.